A selection of T cell receptor beta chains follows, all from one sample in a study of T cell repertoires in cytomegalovirus infection. TCRdb re-called the reads with MiXCR, one entry per CDR3 protein. The sample contains roughly 920,000 distinct CDR3 sequences, around 30% of which appear only once. These receptors have no known antigen. This specimen consisted of cultured CD8+ T cells from PBMCs, obtained from culture after CMV antigen stimulation. The receptors stem from a human donor in good health (CMV status not recorded). Some clones in this sample may be carry-over from other donors' samples. The CDR3 runs from the conserved cysteine through the conserved F or W. Fields, in order: J gene, V gene, D gene, clone size, CDR3 protein, CDR3 DNA. The D gene is left open where the match is weak. Rows may omit the clone size; those that give it use once, few, many or a size class.

J gene: TRBJ2-7; V gene: TRBV29-1; D gene: -; clone size: few; CDR3 protein: CSVERDGPEFPYEQYF; CDR3 DNA: TGCAGCGTTGAAAGAGATGGCCCCGAGTTTCCCTACGAGCAGTACTTC
J gene: TRBJ2-7; V gene: TRBV20-1; D gene: -; clone size: few; CDR3 protein: CSARDGGVPYEQYF; CDR3 DNA: TGCAGTGCTAGGGATGGTGGGGTTCCCTACGAGCAGTACTTC
J gene: TRBJ2-1; V gene: TRBV7-2; D gene: TRBD2; clone size: -; CDR3 protein: CASDPGLAGGLSYNEQFF; CDR3 DNA: TGTGCCAGCGACCCGGGACTAGCGGGGGGGCTCTCCTACAATGAGCAGTTCTTC
J gene: TRBJ1-1; V gene: TRBV9; D gene: -; clone size: -; CDR3 protein: CASSVGSVTEAFF; CDR3 DNA: TGTGCCAGCAGCGTAGGATCCGTAACTGAAGCTTTCTTT
J gene: TRBJ1-2; V gene: TRBV6-6; D gene: -; clone size: -; CDR3 protein: CASRWGFDSHDIIYGYTF; CDR3 DNA: TGTGCCAGCAGGTGGGGATTCGACAGCCACGATATCATCTATGGCTACACCTTC
J gene: TRBJ1-6; V gene: TRBV4-1; D gene: -; clone size: -; CDR3 protein: CASSQEAGNNSPLHF; CDR3 DNA: TGCGCCAGCAGCCAAGAGGCAGGGAACAATTCACCCCTCCACTTT
J gene: TRBJ2-2; V gene: TRBV4-2; D gene: -; clone size: few; CDR3 protein: CASSQDRRGRGTGELFF; CDR3 DNA: TGTGCCAGCAGCCAAGATCGGAGGGGGCGGGGCACCGGGGAGCTGTTTTTT
J gene: TRBJ2-5; V gene: TRBV6-5; D gene: -; clone size: -; CDR3 protein: CASSYTEYQETQYF; CDR3 DNA: TGTGCCAGCAGTTACACAGAGTACCAAGAGACCCAGTACTTC
J gene: TRBJ2-1; V gene: TRBV10-3; D gene: -; clone size: -; CDR3 protein: CAISITVVTTYNEQFF; CDR3 DNA: TGTGCCATCAGTATAACAGTCGTTACGACCTACAATGAGCAGTTCTTC
J gene: TRBJ1-5; V gene: TRBV27; D gene: -; clone size: few; CDR3 protein: CASSLDRLVKPQHF; CDR3 DNA: TGTGCCAGCAGTTTAGACAGGTTGGTTAAGCCCCAGCATTTT
J gene: TRBJ2-5; V gene: TRBV7-6; D gene: TRBD2; clone size: -; CDR3 protein: CASSLVASGEETQYF; CDR3 DNA: TGTGCCAGCAGCTTAGTGGCTAGCGGGGAAGAGACCCAGTACTTC
J gene: TRBJ1-4; V gene: TRBV27; D gene: -; clone size: few; CDR3 protein: CASMSRGRTNEKLFF; CDR3 DNA: TGTGCCAGCATGAGCCGGGGGCGAACTAATGAAAAACTGTTTTTT
J gene: TRBJ2-7; V gene: TRBV2; D gene: -; clone size: few; CDR3 protein: CAQGPGPGNEQYF; CDR3 DNA: TGTGCCCAGGGGCCGGGACCCGGCAACGAGCAGTACTTC
J gene: TRBJ2-2; V gene: TRBV24-1; D gene: TRBD2; clone size: -; CDR3 protein: CATPYSGGERTGELFF; CDR3 DNA: TGTGCCACCCCTTATAGCGGGGGAGAGAGGACCGGGGAGCTGTTTTTT
J gene: TRBJ2-4; V gene: TRBV11-3; D gene: TRBD2; clone size: -; CDR3 protein: CASSPDPRTSGKNIQYF; CDR3 DNA: TGTGCCAGCAGCCCAGATCCTAGGACTAGCGGAAAAAACATTCAGTACTTC
J gene: TRBJ2-1; V gene: TRBV9; D gene: TRBD2; clone size: -; CDR3 protein: CASSVAAGGAPHYNEQFF; CDR3 DNA: TGTGCCAGCAGCGTAGCAGCGGGGGGGGCTCCCCACTACAATGAGCAGTTCTTC
J gene: TRBJ2-1; V gene: TRBV5-4; D gene: TRBD1; clone size: many; CDR3 protein: CASSLPGGSYNEQFF; CDR3 DNA: TGTGCCAGCAGCTTACCAGGGGGCTCCTACAATGAGCAGTTCTTC
J gene: TRBJ1-2; V gene: TRBV19; D gene: -; clone size: few; CDR3 protein: CASSIGAGYGYTF; CDR3 DNA: TGTGCCAGTAGTATCGGGGCCGGCTATGGCTACACCTTC
J gene: TRBJ1-1; V gene: TRBV28; D gene: TRBD1; clone size: -; CDR3 protein: CANTMTGGARGITEAFF; CDR3 DNA: TGTGCCAACACCATGACAGGGGGCGCCCGGGGTATCACTGAAGCTTTCTTT
J gene: TRBJ1-6; V gene: TRBV12-3/TRBV12-4; D gene: -; clone size: -; CDR3 protein: CASSFHGVRSYNSPLHF; CDR3 DNA: TGTGCCAGCAGTTTTCATGGGGTCCGCTCCTATAATTCACCCCTCCACTTT
J gene: TRBJ2-1; V gene: TRBV7-6; D gene: -; clone size: -; CDR3 protein: CANSLVWSYNEQFF; CDR3 DNA: TGTGCCAACAGCTTAGTTTGGTCCTACAATGAGCAGTTCTTC
J gene: TRBJ1-4; V gene: TRBV18; D gene: -; clone size: few; CDR3 protein: CASSPGPSYATNEKLFF; CDR3 DNA: TGTGCCAGCTCACCGGGACCGAGCTATGCAACTAATGAAAAACTGTTTTTT
J gene: TRBJ2-7; V gene: TRBV7-2; D gene: TRBD2; clone size: few; CDR3 protein: CASSPGGRGNSYEQYF; CDR3 DNA: TGTGCCAGCAGCCCCGGCGGGCGGGGGAACTCCTACGAGCAGTACTTC
J gene: TRBJ1-5; V gene: TRBV6-1; D gene: TRBD1; clone size: once; CDR3 protein: CASNRFYRGDQPRHF; CDR3 DNA: TGTGCCAGCAACCGGTTCTACAGGGGGGATCAGCCCCGGCATTTT
J gene: TRBJ2-5; V gene: TRBV3-1; D gene: -; clone size: few; CDR3 protein: CASSRRRDTQETQYF; CDR3 DNA: TGTGCCAGCAGCCGTCGCCGGGACACCCAGGAGACCCAGTACTTC
J gene: TRBJ2-1; V gene: TRBV11-2; D gene: -; clone size: -; CDR3 protein: CASSFPAGQFF; CDR3 DNA: TGTGCCAGCAGCTTCCCAGCGGGGCAGTTCTTC
J gene: TRBJ2-3; V gene: TRBV20-1; D gene: -; clone size: -; CDR3 protein: CSANSPGARGDTQYF; CDR3 DNA: TGCAGTGCTAACTCTCCGGGGGCCCGGGGGGATACGCAGTATTTT
J gene: TRBJ2-1; V gene: TRBV7-8; D gene: -; clone size: many; CDR3 protein: CASSVRKGPRTDNEQFF; CDR3 DNA: TGTGCCAGCAGCGTCCGAAAGGGACCAAGGACGGACAATGAGCAGTTCTTC
J gene: TRBJ2-1; V gene: TRBV10-3; D gene: TRBD2; clone size: -; CDR3 protein: CAIRESGGQLYNEQFF; CDR3 DNA: TGTGCCATCAGAGAAAGCGGGGGCCAATTATACAATGAGCAGTTCTTC
J gene: TRBJ1-2; V gene: TRBV4-1; D gene: -; clone size: few; CDR3 protein: CASSQEGQSFPIYGYTF; CDR3 DNA: TGCGCCAGCAGCCAAGAAGGTCAGAGCTTTCCTATCTATGGCTACACCTTC
J gene: TRBJ2-2; V gene: TRBV7-9; D gene: -; clone size: -; CDR3 protein: CASRKKTGELFF; CDR3 DNA: TGTGCCAGCAGGAAAAAAACCGGGGAGCTGTTTTTT
J gene: TRBJ1-2; V gene: TRBV12-5; D gene: -; clone size: few; CDR3 protein: CASGLDRDYGYTF; CDR3 DNA: TGTGCTAGTGGTTTGGACAGGGACTATGGCTACACCTTC
J gene: TRBJ2-2; V gene: TRBV7-8; D gene: -; clone size: many; CDR3 protein: CASSLVRRGRKNTGELFF; CDR3 DNA: TGTGCCAGCAGCTTAGTCAGGAGGGGCAGGAAGAACACCGGGGAGCTGTTTTTT
J gene: TRBJ1-6; V gene: TRBV27; D gene: -; clone size: -; CDR3 protein: CASSLYRMSSYNSPLHF; CDR3 DNA: TGTGCCAGCAGTTTATATCGGATGAGCTCCTATAATTCACCCCTCCACTTT
J gene: TRBJ2-3; V gene: TRBV24-1; D gene: -; clone size: -; CDR3 protein: CATSDFDGATDTQYF; CDR3 DNA: TGTGCCACCAGTGATTTCGACGGGGCAACAGATACGCAGTATTTT
J gene: TRBJ1-3; V gene: TRBV19; D gene: TRBD1; clone size: few; CDR3 protein: CASTSGTAGNTIYF; CDR3 DNA: TGTGCCAGTACCTCCGGGACAGCTGGAAACACCATATATTTT
J gene: TRBJ1-2; V gene: TRBV10-3; D gene: TRBD1; clone size: -; CDR3 protein: CAISVGTGVPYGYTF; CDR3 DNA: TGTGCCATCAGTGTAGGGACAGGGGTTCCGTACGGCTACACCTTC
J gene: TRBJ1-1; V gene: TRBV4-1; D gene: -; clone size: few; CDR3 protein: CASSQEADPTAFF; CDR3 DNA: TGCGCCAGCAGCCAAGAAGCGGACCCTACAGCTTTCTTT
J gene: TRBJ2-1; V gene: TRBV6-8; D gene: -; clone size: few; CDR3 protein: CASSHSSSYNEQFF; CDR3 DNA: TGTGCCAGCAGTCACTCGAGCTCTTACAATGAGCAGTTCTTC
J gene: TRBJ2-3; V gene: TRBV7-2; D gene: -; clone size: many; CDR3 protein: CASSIPGVRGKDTQYF; CDR3 DNA: TGTGCCAGCAGCATACCTGGTGTCAGGGGTAAAGATACGCAGTATTTT
J gene: TRBJ2-7; V gene: TRBV7-8; D gene: TRBD1; clone size: -; CDR3 protein: CASSPDRGVGYEQYF; CDR3 DNA: TGTGCCAGCAGCCCGGACAGGGGGGTCGGGTACGAGCAGTACTTC
J gene: TRBJ2-2; V gene: TRBV2; D gene: -; clone size: few; CDR3 protein: CASTSTTNTGELFF; CDR3 DNA: TGTGCCAGTACGTCTACAACGAACACCGGGGAGCTGTTTTTT
J gene: TRBJ2-3; V gene: TRBV27; D gene: -; clone size: -; CDR3 protein: CASSLWPRSIDTQYF; CDR3 DNA: TGTGCCAGCAGTTTATGGCCGCGGTCAATAGATACGCAGTATTTT
J gene: TRBJ2-1; V gene: TRBV7-6; D gene: TRBD1; clone size: -; CDR3 protein: CASSLEGGVRDRRWNEQFF; CDR3 DNA: TGTGCCAGCAGCTTAGAGGGGGGTGTCCGGGACAGGAGATGGAATGAGCAGTTCTTC
J gene: TRBJ2-1; V gene: TRBV27; D gene: -; clone size: -; CDR3 protein: CASSLSVYQAYNEQFF; CDR3 DNA: TGTGCCAGCAGTCTTTCCGTTTATCAGGCCTACAATGAGCAGTTCTTC
J gene: TRBJ2-6; V gene: TRBV4-3; D gene: -; clone size: -; CDR3 protein: CASSQDSPPLSGANVLTF; CDR3 DNA: TGCGCCAGCAGCCAAGATTCCCCCCCTCTCTCTGGGGCCAACGTCCTGACTTTC
J gene: TRBJ2-1; V gene: TRBV28; D gene: -; clone size: -; CDR3 protein: CASSLWWVHNEQFF; CDR3 DNA: TGTGCCAGCAGTCTTTGGTGGGTCCACAATGAGCAGTTCTTC
J gene: TRBJ1-5; V gene: TRBV5-6; D gene: TRBD1; clone size: -; CDR3 protein: CASSLYLQGANQPQHF; CDR3 DNA: TGTGCCAGCAGCCTGTACCTACAGGGGGCCAATCAGCCCCAGCATTTT
J gene: TRBJ2-3; V gene: TRBV15; D gene: TRBD2; clone size: -; CDR3 protein: CATSRVSGGRPDTQYF; CDR3 DNA: TGTGCCACCAGCAGAGTGAGCGGGGGCCGCCCGGATACGCAGTATTTT
J gene: TRBJ1-1; V gene: TRBV27; D gene: -; clone size: few; CDR3 protein: CASRVATPNTEAFF; CDR3 DNA: TGTGCCAGCCGTGTTGCGACGCCGAACACTGAAGCTTTCTTT
J gene: TRBJ1-2; V gene: TRBV20-1; D gene: TRBD1; clone size: -; CDR3 protein: CSADLLTTGGKNYGYTF; CDR3 DNA: TGCAGTGCTGATTTGCTTACGACAGGGGGAAAGAACTATGGCTACACCTTC
J gene: TRBJ1-1; V gene: TRBV7-9; D gene: -; clone size: -; CDR3 protein: CASSLGVEANTEAFF; CDR3 DNA: TGTGCCAGCAGCTTGGGAGTAGAGGCAAACACTGAAGCTTTCTTT
J gene: TRBJ1-5; V gene: TRBV19; D gene: -; clone size: few; CDR3 protein: CASSIDREGNQPQHF; CDR3 DNA: TGTGCCAGTAGTATAGACAGGGAGGGCAATCAGCCCCAGCATTTT
J gene: TRBJ2-2; V gene: TRBV12-3/TRBV12-4; D gene: -; clone size: few; CDR3 protein: CASSPVATHTGELFF; CDR3 DNA: TGTGCCAGCAGCCCCGTGGCTACCCACACCGGGGAGCTGTTTTTT
J gene: TRBJ1-1; V gene: TRBV27; D gene: -; clone size: few; CDR3 protein: CASSLGYTNTEAFF; CDR3 DNA: TGTGCCAGCAGTTTAGGGTATACGAACACTGAAGCTTTCTTT